The 13 T cell receptor beta chains reported below all come from one sample, sequenced in a study of blood T cell repertoires in COVID-19. Produced via immunoSEQ multiplex PCR; TCRdb's table is partial and in-frame only. The data hold roughly 400,000 clones, with over 75% observed a single time. The sequenced sample was PBMCs or T cells enriched from blood (not recorded which). These receptor sequences come from a young woman who had been exposed to COVID-19.

This clone appeared once. The chain links TRBV9 to TRBJ1-4; 7 bases align to TRBD1. Germline V gene sequence: CDR1 SGDLS, CDR2 YYNGEE. V was pared by 4 bases and J by 3 bases, with 6 bases of the junction left unmatched. The CDR3 is made up of 15 amino acids. Here the CDR3 DNA reads TGTGCCAGCAGCAAACAGGGGTCCGCTAATGAAAAACTGTTTTTT. Its protein product is CASSKQGSANEKLFF.

The rearrangement links TRBV5-1 to TRBJ2-3; D not resolved. Germline V gene sequence: CDR1 SGHRS, CDR2 YFSETQ. The V end lost 6 bases, the J end lost 2 bases, and 16 bases lay between the germline ends. The CDR3 runs 15 residues. CDR3 bases: TGCGCCAGCACCACCTGGGCTCCTAACACAGATACGCAGTATTTT. This gives the protein CASTTWAPNTDTQYF. Full variable domain (missing parts from reference TRBV5-1 and TRBJ2-3): KAGVTQTPRYLIKTRGQQVTLSCSPISGHRSVSWYQQTPGQGLQFLFEYFSETQRNKGNFPGRFSGRQFSNSRSEMNVSTLELGDSALYLCASTTWAPNTDTQYFGPGTRLTVL.

This clone occurred many times. The rearrangement uses TRBV10-3 and TRBJ1-1; possibly TRBD1 for D (6 bases). Germline CDR1 and CDR2: ENHRY and SYGVKD. The CDR3 runs to 15 residues. V dropped 7 bases and J dropped 3 bases, with 18 bases sitting between them. The CDR3 DNA follows: TGTGCCATCACCAAAGGGGGGGAAGGGGACACTGAAGCTTTCTTT. Its translation is CAITKGGEGDTEAFF.

This sequence joins TRBV4-2 and TRBJ2-3; 11 positions match TRBD2. Germline CDR1 is LGHNA and CDR2 is YNFKEQ. This CDR3 spans 17 amino acids. Germline trimming cut 1 base from V and 5 bases from J; bases unmatched to any gene: 8. The CDR3 region is CASSQALAGGVVDTQYF. The CDR3 nucleotides read TGTGCCAGCAGCCAAGCTCTAGCGGGAGGTGTGGTAGATACGCAGTATTTT.

This clone appeared a few times. This sequence joins TRBV19 and TRBJ1-6; no clear D gene. Trimming took off 5 bases at V and 1 base at J, with 12 bases between the two ends. This CDR3 has 16 amino acids. Germline V gene data show CDR1 as LNHDA and CDR2 as SQIVND (reference sequence). The CDR3, as DNA: TGTGCCAGTAGTTTTTCAGATCTTTCCTATAATTCACCCCTCCACTTT. Translated: CASSFSDLSYNSPLHF.

The V call is TRBV6-1, the J call TRBJ1-6; D unclear. The V end was cut by 1 base, the J end by 13 bases, with 11 bases between. Germline CDR1 MNHNS, CDR2 SASEGT. This CDR3 is 13 amino acids long. The CDR3 spells CASSEEGGFPLHF. CDR3 sequence (DNA): TGTGCCAGCAGTGAAGAGGGCGGGTTTCCCCTCCACTTT.

The rearrangement links TRBV3-1 (or the pseudogene TRBV3-2) to TRBJ2-7; D is perhaps TRBD2 (5 bases). The germline V gene has CDR1 LGHDT and CDR2 YNNKEL (reference sequence). The CDR3 is 13 residues long. Trimming removed 1 base at V and 4 bases at J, with 8 bases between. CDR3 in amino acids: CASSQVPGYEQYF. The CDR3 region has the DNA TGTGCCAGCAGCCAAGTACCGGGATACGAGCAGTACTTC.

The rearrangement uses TRBV2 and TRBJ2-5; TRBD2 agrees at 13 bases. The germline CDR1 and CDR2 sequences are SNHLY and FYNNEI. There are 15 residues in the CDR3. The trim removed 4 bases at V and 4 bases at J, leaving 3 bases unmatched. In nucleotides, the CDR3 is TGTGCCAGCAGTGTGACTAGCGGGAGGCGAGAGACCCAGTACTTC. It translates to CASSVTSGRRETQYF.

The chain combines TRBV7-3 with TRBJ1-4; D is perhaps TRBD1 (5 bases). The CDR3 extends over 14 amino acids. Trimming left V 5 bases short and J 8 bases short, with 15 bases between. The germline V gene encodes CDR1 SGHTA and CDR2 FQGTGA. The CDR3 DNA reads as TGTGCCAGCAGCCCCTCGCCCGGGGGAGAAAAACTGTTTTTT. Its protein product is CASSPSPGGEKLFF. Together with reference TRBV7-3 and TRBJ1-4, the CDR3 gives the full variable domain: GAGVSQTPSNKVTEKGKYVELRCDPISGHTALYWYRQSLGQGPEFLIYFQGTGAADDSGLPNDRFFAVRPEGSVSTLKIQRTERGDSAVYLCASSPSPGGEKLFFGSGTQLSVL.

This chain joins TRBV7-8 and TRBJ2-7; TRBD2 aligns across 10 bases. Germline values: CDR1 SGHVS, CDR2 FQNEAQ. V lost 1 base to trimming and J lost 3 bases; unmatched junction nucleotides: 3. The CDR3 contains 15 residues. The CDR3 bases are TGTGCCAGCAGCTTAGTTCTAGCGGGAGTCTACGAGCAGTACTTC. This translates into CASSLVLAGVYEQYF.

This clone was recorded a few times. The V call is TRBV7-9, the J call TRBJ2-7; a weak D match, TRBD1 (6 bases). Germline V gene data show CDR1 as SEHNR and CDR2 as FQNEAQ (reference sequence). The CDR3 is 15 residues long. V was pared by 2 bases and J by 2 bases, with 13 bases between. CDR3 DNA: TGTGCCAGCAGCTTACGACAACAGGGTCCCTACGAGCAGTACTTC. Translating gives CASSLRQQGPYEQYF.

Only a few counts were recorded for this clone. The chain has TRBV2 and TRBJ2-2; D not certain. The germline CDR1 and CDR2 sequences are SNHLY and FYNNEI. V gave up 7 bases and J gave up 0 bases, with 6 bases separating them. The CDR3 contains 13 residues. CDR3: CASIRTNTGELFF. CDR3 bases: TGTGCCAGCATCAGGACGAACACCGGGGAGCTGTTTTTT.

The V and J genes are TRBV2 and TRBJ1-4, with TRBD1 as a possible D gene (6 bases). The V end was cut by 7 bases, the J end by 6 bases, with 21 bases between. In germline, CDR1 is SNHLY, CDR2 FYNNEI. The CDR3 loop spans 16 amino acids. The CDR3: CASNAGQSRGDEKLFF. For the CDR3, the DNA is TGTGCCAGCAACGCCGGACAGTCCCGAGGGGATGAAAAACTGTTTTTT.